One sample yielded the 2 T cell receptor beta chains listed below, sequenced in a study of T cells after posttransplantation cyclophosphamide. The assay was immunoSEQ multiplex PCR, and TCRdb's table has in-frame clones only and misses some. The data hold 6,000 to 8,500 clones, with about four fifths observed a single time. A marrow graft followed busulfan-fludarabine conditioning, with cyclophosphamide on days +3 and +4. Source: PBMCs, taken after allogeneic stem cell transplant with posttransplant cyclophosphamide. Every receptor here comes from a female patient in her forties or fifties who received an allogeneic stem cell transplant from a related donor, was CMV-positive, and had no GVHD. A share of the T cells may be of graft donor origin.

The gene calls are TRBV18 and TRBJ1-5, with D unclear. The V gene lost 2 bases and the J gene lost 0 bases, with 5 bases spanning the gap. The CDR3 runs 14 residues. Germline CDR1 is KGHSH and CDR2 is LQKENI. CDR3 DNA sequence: TGTGCCAGCTCACCAACTAATAGCAATCAGCCCCAGCATTTT. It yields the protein CASSPTNSNQPQHF.

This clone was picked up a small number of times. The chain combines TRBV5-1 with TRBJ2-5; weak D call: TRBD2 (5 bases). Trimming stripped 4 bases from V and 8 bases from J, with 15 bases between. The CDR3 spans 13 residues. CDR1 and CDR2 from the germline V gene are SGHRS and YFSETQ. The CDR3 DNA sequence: TGCGCCAGCAGCCTCCAGGCCAGCGGAACCCAGTACTTC. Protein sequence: CASSLQASGTQYF.